These 30 T cell receptor beta chains were sequenced from one sample in a study of human T cells and chemical hapten exposure. TCRdb analysed the RACE reads with MiXCR anew, one entry per CDR3 protein. This sample carries roughly 180,000 distinct CDR3 sequences, around 24% of them seen once, and the ten largest clones take about 7%. The time point: patch test 1, 2 weeks after DPC sensitization. Specified treatment: therapeutic diphenylcyclopropenone sensitization with weekly scalp DPC. Sequences were derived from whole blood, sampled in connection with sensitization to the hapten diphenylcyclopropenone (DPC). The receptors stem from a woman between 45 and 65 years old with alopecia areata. Some clones in this sample may be carry-over from other donors' samples.

This clonotype has a handful of counts. The chain is built from TRBV10-3 and TRBJ2-2; 15 bases line up with TRBD2. The CDR3 is 17 amino acids. J lost 0 bases, V lost 6 bases, and 2 bases had no gene match. Germline CDR1 reads ENHRY; CDR2 reads SYGVKD. CDR3 in amino acids: CAIRGLAGGSNTGELFF. For the CDR3, the DNA is TGTGCCATCAGGGGACTAGCGGGAGGATCGAACACCGGGGAGCTGTTTTTT.

This clonotype has only a few counts. The chain employs TRBV20-1 and TRBJ1-1; D is uncertain. Germline values: CDR1 DFQATT, CDR2 SNEGSKA (reference sequence). The CDR3 is 12 amino acids. Deletions cut 3 bases from V and 4 bases from J, with 9 bases between. DNA of the CDR3: TGCAGTGCTAGTCGGTCATCCACTGAAGCTTTCTTT. Translated: CSASRSSTEAFF.

A single count supports this clonotype. The chain couples TRBV12-3 or TRBV12-4 to TRBJ2-5; 9 nucleotides line up with TRBD2. This CDR3 comprises 14 residues. Trimming took 6 bases from V and 4 from J; bases not matched to a gene: 6. The CDR3: CASSQAGGRETQYF. The CDR3 DNA reads as TGTGCCAGCAGCCAGGCGGGAGGGCGAGAGACCCAGTACTTC.

The CDR3 is CASSFTSGTHNEQFF. The CDR3 coding sequence is TGTGCCAGCAGCTTCACTAGCGGGACGCACAATGAGCAGTTCTTC. V usage is TRBV5-6 and J usage is TRBJ2-1; 10 nucleotides line up with TRBD2. CDR1 SGHDT and CDR2 YYEEEE come from the germline V gene. V shed 2 bases and J 5 bases; nucleotides not matched to a gene: 4. CDR3 length equals 15 residues.

This clonotype was observed a few times. The rearrangement links TRBV12-3 or TRBV12-4 to TRBJ2-1; TRBD2 agrees at 10 bases. The CDR3 spans 15 residues. The J segment lost 4 bases and the V segment lost 6 bases, leaving 6 bases of the junction unmatched. CDR3 sequence reads: CASSRGLAEYNEQFF. The CDR3 bases are TGTGCCAGCAGCCGAGGACTAGCGGAGTACAATGAGCAGTTCTTC.

V is TRBV20-1 and J is TRBJ1-4, with a tentative D call TRBD1 (5 bases). The length of the CDR3 is 15 residues. Trimming took 4 bases from V and 4 from J, leaving 16 bases between them. CDR1 and CDR2 from the germline V gene are DFQATT and SNEGSKA (reference sequence). The CDR3 nucleotides read TGCAGTGCTACCTTGACTCAGGGAAGTAATGAAAAACTGTTTTTT. It codes for CSATLTQGSNEKLFF.

The chain combines TRBV5-6 with TRBJ2-7; D gene ambiguous. CDR1 SGHDT and CDR2 YYEEEE come from the germline V gene. With 4 bases removed from V and 2 bases from J, the gap between germline ends came to 13 bases. The CDR3 contains 14 residues. CDR3 bases: TGTGCCAGCAGCGCCCCTAGTGCAACCTACGAGCAGTACTTC. It encodes CASSAPSATYEQYF. The entire variable domain, with the rest obtained from reference TRBV5-6 and TRBJ2-7, is as follows: DAGVTQSPTHLIKTRGQQVTLRCSPKSGHDTVSWYQQALGQGPQFIFQYYEEEERQRGNFPDRFSGHQFPNYSSELNVNALLLGDSALYLCASSAPSATYEQYFGPGTRLTVT.

This clonotype was observed many times. The chain couples TRBV12-3 or TRBV12-4 to TRBJ1-2; tentative D call: TRBD1 (6 bases). The CDR3 is made up of 19 amino acids. V was shortened by 0 bases and J by 2 bases, with 22 bases between the two germline ends. The CDR3 sequence: CASSLAVVMLDSKNYGYTF. CDR3 coding DNA: TGTGCCAGCAGTTTAGCGGTGGTAATGTTGGACAGTAAAAACTATGGCTACACCTTC.

In its sample, this clonotype was seen a few times. The J gene is TRBJ1-2, the V gene TRBV2; D is possibly TRBD1 (6 bases). V was cut by 6 bases and J by 3 bases, with 11 bases left in between. The germline V gene encodes CDR1 SNHLY and CDR2 FYNNEI. CDR3 length: 13 amino acids. CDR3 protein: CASRRDRYYGYTF. In DNA, the CDR3 is TGTGCCAGCAGGAGAGACAGGTACTATGGCTACACCTTC. Full variable domain (missing parts from reference TRBV2 and TRBJ1-2): EPEVTQTPSHQVTQMGQEVILRCVPISNHLYFYWYRQILGQKVEFLVSFYNNEISEKSEIFDDQFSVERPDGSNFTLKIRSTKLEDSAMYFCASRRDRYYGYTFGSGTRLTVV.

The table lists this clonotype with a few counts. This chain connects TRBV6-8 to TRBJ1-6; no reliable D call. Trimming stripped 6 bases from V and 6 bases from J, with 18 bases between. Germline V CDR1 and CDR2: MNHGY, SAAAGT. CDR3 length: 16 amino acids. CDR3 sequence reads: CASSPSGGDGNSPLHF. In DNA, the CDR3 is TGTGCCAGCAGCCCATCTGGCGGTGATGGTAATTCACCCCTCCACTTT.

This clonotype was seen only a few times. This chain connects TRBV12-3 or TRBV12-4 to TRBJ1-3, with D hard to call. The CDR3 totals 16 residues. V lost 7 bases and J 0 bases, leaving 16 bases between the germline ends. CDR3 nucleotide sequence: TGTGCCAGCACCATTTACCGGTGGAGCTCTGGAAACACCATATATTTT. This gives the protein CASTIYRWSSGNTIYF.

This clonotype showed up just a few times. The chain carries TRBV5-1 and TRBJ2-1; D may be TRBD2 (7 bases). The CDR3 totals 14 residues. The V and J ends lost 2 bases and 5 bases respectively, with 11 bases between them. Germline values: CDR1 SGHRS, CDR2 YFSETQ. As DNA, the CDR3 is TGCGCCAGCAGCTTTGAGGGGGGGGACAATGAGCAGTTCTTC. Translated, it gives CASSFEGGDNEQFF.

The table lists this clonotype with a few counts. The chain is built from TRBV5-6 and TRBJ1-1, with D possibly TRBD1 on 6 matching bases. V lost 0 bases and J lost 8, with 17 bases in between. Per germline, CDR1 SGHDT and CDR2 YYEEEE. This CDR3 is built from 15 residues. CDR3 nucleotides: TGTGCCAGCAGCTTGGATTGGAACAGGGAGTTGGAAGCTTTCTTT. Translated: CASSLDWNRELEAFF.

The chain has TRBV20-1 and TRBJ2-3; a weak D match, TRBD2 (6 bases). CDR1 is DFQATT and CDR2 is SNEGSKA in the germline V gene (reference sequence). The CDR3 totals 13 residues. The V and J ends lost 1 base and 6 bases respectively, with 11 bases between them. The DNA of the CDR3 is TGCAGTGCTAGAGGCGGGACCTACGATACGCAGTATTTT. Protein: CSARGGTYDTQYF.

The V call is TRBV5-1, the J call TRBJ2-1, with TRBD2 matching over 11 bases. There are 15 residues in the CDR3. The V and J ends lost 4 bases and 8 bases, in that order; junction bases with no gene match: 8. Germline CDR1 SGHRS, CDR2 YFSETQ. CDR3 sequence reads: CASSQTSGITHEQFF. DNA of the CDR3: TGCGCCAGCAGCCAGACTAGCGGGATTACCCATGAGCAGTTCTTC.

This clonotype was observed a handful of times. The chain employs TRBV6-1 and TRBJ1-5; TRBD1 might be the D (5 bases). CDR1 is MNHNS and CDR2 is SASEGT in the germline V gene. The CDR3 totals 15 residues. Deletions cut 1 base from V and 4 bases from J, with 11 bases between. In nucleotides, the CDR3 is TGTGCCAGCAGTGAAGTAGGGGCCATAAATCAGCCCCAGCATTTT. Protein sequence: CASSEVGAINQPQHF.

This chain links TRBV5-6 with TRBJ2-1, with 7 positions matching TRBD1. The CDR3 has 18 residues. V lost 1 base and J lost 5; bases outside the gene matches: 15. CDR1 SGHDT and CDR2 YYEEEE come from the germline V gene. CDR3 sequence (DNA): TGTGCCAGCAGCTTGTCGATTGGGACAGTGAGGGAAAACAATGAGCAGTTCTTC. Protein: CASSLSIGTVRENNEQFF.

This clonotype came up many times. The genes are TRBV5-6 and TRBJ2-2; D uncertain. V shed 5 bases and J shed 2 bases, with 19 bases lying between them. Germline CDR1 is SGHDT and CDR2 is YYEEEE. The CDR3 contains 17 residues. In nucleotides, the CDR3 is TGTGCCAGCAGTCCTTTAAGTAGGGTTATCAACACCGGGGAGCTGTTTTTT. It translates to CASSPLSRVINTGELFF.

The V call is TRBV20-1, the J call TRBJ1-5; D unresolved. The germline V and J ends were trimmed by 3 bases and 0 bases, with 12 bases remaining between them. The CDR3 totals 15 residues. CDR1 and CDR2 (germline): DFQATT, SNEGSKA (reference sequence). The CDR3 loop reads CSASSSPYSNQPQHF. The CDR3 coding sequence is TGCAGTGCTAGTTCTTCGCCATATAGCAATCAGCCCCAGCATTTT.

The CDR3 loop is CASSPRVLRDEQFF. CDR3 nucleotides: TGTGCCAGCAGCCCAAGGGTCCTTCGGGATGAGCAGTTCTTC. This chain joins TRBV7-2 and TRBJ2-1; the D is unclear. V lost 5 bases to trimming and J lost 8 bases, with 16 bases between them. Germline V gene data show CDR1 as SGHTA and CDR2 as FQGNSA. This CDR3 has 14 amino acids.

This clonotype appeared a few times. Written as DNA, the CDR3 is TGTGCCAGCAGTTCCGGGAATGGAAACACCATATATTTT. Residues: CASSSGNGNTIYF. The chain employs TRBV27 and TRBJ1-3; D is uncertain. Trimming took off 4 bases at V and 3 bases at J, with 7 bases between the two ends. Per germline, CDR1 MNHEY and CDR2 SMNVEV (reference sequence). The CDR3 has 13 amino acids.

This clonotype has only a few counts. CDR3 sequence (DNA): TGTGCCACCAGCATAGCTAGCAGCGGGGAGCTGTTTTTT. Translating gives CATSIASSGELFF. The genes are TRBV15 and TRBJ2-2; the D gene is possibly TRBD2 (5 bases). This CDR3 has 13 amino acids. V was shortened by 4 bases and J by 7 bases, with 10 bases between the two germline ends. The germline V gene has CDR1 LNHNV and CDR2 YYDKDF (reference sequence).

The CDR3 DNA reads TGCAGTGCTATCCGGATCGATCAGCCCCAGCATTTT. Translated, it gives CSAIRIDQPQHF. The V and J genes are TRBV20-1 and TRBJ1-5; D is undetermined. The CDR3 runs to 12 residues. V was trimmed by 4 bases and J by 5 bases, leaving 9 bases between them. From germline, CDR1 is DFQATT and CDR2 SNEGSKA (reference sequence).

V is TRBV12-3 or TRBV12-4 and J is TRBJ2-7, with D perhaps matching TRBD2 (5 bases). This CDR3 contains 16 residues. V dropped 2 bases and J dropped 2 bases, with 16 bases sitting between them. The CDR3 DNA follows: TGTGCCAGCAGTTTATCTGAGGGATGGTATCCCTACGAGCAGTACTTC. This translates into CASSLSEGWYPYEQYF.

The rearrangement joins TRBV5-1 to TRBJ2-5; 12 nucleotides line up with TRBD2. V lost 4 bases to trimming and J lost 5 bases; unmatched junction nucleotides: 3. The CDR3 consists of 14 residues. Germline V gene data show CDR1 as SGHRS and CDR2 as YFSETQ. In DNA, the CDR3 is TGCGCCAGCAGCGAGGGACTAGCGGGCGAGACCCAGTACTTC. Protein product: CASSEGLAGETQYF.

The CDR3 DNA follows: TGTGCCACCAGCAGAGGGGGACAGGGAACCTACGAGCAGTACTTC. It translates to CATSRGGQGTYEQYF. The rearrangement joins TRBV15 to TRBJ2-7; 9 bases map to TRBD1. Germline V lookup: CDR1 LNHNV, CDR2 YYDKDF (reference sequence). The CDR3 totals 15 residues. After removal of 1 base from V and 2 bases from J, the junction contained 3 bases not matched to a gene. Complete variable domain (other parts from reference TRBV15 and TRBJ2-7): DAMVIQNPRYQVTQFGKPVTLSCSQTLNHNVMYWYQQKSSQAPKLLFHYYDKDFNNEADTPDNFQSRRPNTSFCFLDIRSPGLGDTAMYLCATSRGGQGTYEQYFGPGTRLTVT.

The CDR3 DNA follows: TGCGCCAGCAGCTTGACCCGACAGGGCCCTAATGAAAAACTGTTTTTT. Translating it yields CASSLTRQGPNEKLFF. The chain combines TRBV5-1 with TRBJ1-4; 7 bases are a match to TRBD1. Unmatched junction bases numbered 6, after V lost 1 base and J lost 3 bases. This CDR3 spans 16 amino acids. Germline V gene lookup returns CDR1 SGHRS and CDR2 YFSETQ.

This clonotype came up a few times. The chain carries TRBV28 and TRBJ2-3, with D unclear. The CDR3 has 13 residues. Trimming left V 11 bases short and J 8 bases short, with 20 bases between. In germline, CDR1 is MDHEN, CDR2 SYDVKM. The CDR3 here is CACRHYPDGTQYF. CDR3 nucleotide sequence: TGTGCCTGCCGACATTACCCAGATGGTACGCAGTATTTT.

The chain employs TRBV15 and TRBJ1-4, with TRBD1 as a possible D gene (6 bases). The CDR3 extends over 18 amino acids. Trimming took off 0 bases at V and 7 bases at J, with 21 bases between the two ends. Germline CDR1 reads LNHNV; CDR2 reads YYDKDF (reference sequence). DNA for the CDR3: TGTGCCACCAGCAGAGATTCTAAGACCAGGGGTCTAGGTGAAAAACTGTTTTTT. Residues: CATSRDSKTRGLGEKLFF.

With regard to this clonotype: At one of its ends the junction is not consistent with the germline gene, which may arise from a read error. The genes are TRBV25-1 and TRBJ1-6, with a possible D match to TRBD1 (6 bases). This CDR3 has 13 residues. Germline V gene data show CDR1 as MGHDK and CDR2 as SYGVNS. CDR3 amino acids: CTSSERGISPLHF. DNA of the CDR3: TGTACCAGCAGTGAAAGGGGGATTTCACCCCTCCACTTT. Combining the CDR3 with reference TRBV25-1 and TRBJ1-6 gives the whole variable domain EADIYQTPRYLVIGTGKKITLECSQTMGHDKMYWYQQDPGMELHLIHYSYGVNSTEKGDLSSESTVSRIRTEHFPLTLESARPSHTSQYLCTSSERGISPLHFGNGTRLTVT.